The entry below describes one T cell receptor (beta chain). This receptor's antigen is unknown. Nothing much larger sits one base from this clone, and base qualities are not available. The entry originates in a study of T cell responses to AZD1222 COVID-19 vaccine (dated by TCRdb to the early 2020s). Looking at the study overall: TCR sequencing was performed for roughly 250 trial participants, of whom roughly 200 were given two doses of AZD1222 and around 26 were given two doses of MenACWY control vaccine. Trial participants were enrolled by age into 18-55, 56-69 and 70-plus year subgroups, with 148, 28 and 57 TCR-sequenced participants respectively.

Study-wide findings and limitations: Because no day 14 peak-response samples were available, repertoires were characterized only after the peak T cell response. Reportedly, close to half of the unique spike-specific TCRs recognized epitopes lying outside the regions that are mutated in the B.1.351 and B.1.1.7 variants. After two AZD1222 doses, both the breadth and the depth of spike-specific TCRs were significantly higher than at day 0 and than in MenACWY recipients. Most participants were white British and females outnumbered males, and the authors suggested that clonal diversity may have been underestimated. The 56-69-year group was small, and its depth increase did not reach significance, likely because of low power. The whole spike protein was spanned by vaccine-associated CD4 TCRs, and dominant responses were seen in regions 160-218 and 743-854. Conclusions about previously exposed vaccinees are limited, since just a handful of AZD1222 recipients were seropositive for SARS-CoV-2 at baseline.

The CDR3 regions of human TCRbeta chains were analyzed by immunosequencing. In the paper's pipeline: TCRs in the repertoires were matched against a reference library of SARS-CoV-2-specific TCRs that had been generated with the MIRA antigen-specificity platform. Breadth was defined as the fraction of unique TCRs that were SARS-CoV-2-associated. Depth was defined as the fraction of total T cells that were SARS-CoV-2-associated. Using the MIRA data, each spike-specific TCR was mapped to the spike region that the TCR reacts to and placed in a CD4 or CD8 class. Log10-transformed breadth and depth values were compared by one-way ANOVA with Sidak's multiple comparisons tests. In TCRdb, the immuneACCESS table is reduced to in-frame sequences with V and J assigned. These tables do not hold every clone; where another copy was compared, an unresolved V gene accounts for under half, and the others remain unexplained. The V and J calls and clone size were taken over from that table, and D and trimming were inferred from the DNA. Present in this sample are around 140,000 clones, over 75% of which were seen just once. Roughly 8.7% of the sample rests with the top ten.

What the time point label conveys for this sample: about 28 days (+/-7) after the second vaccine dose. The sample's treatment or condition, from its label and the paper: meningococcal conjugate vaccine given as trial control. The vaccinee samples were drawn from two UK trials, COV001 and COV002, one of which was a single-blind randomized controlled phase 2/3 trial testing AZD1222 (ChAdOx1 nCoV-19) in healthy adults. For TCRbeta chain sequencing, PBMC samples from trial participants were taken at day 0 and at day 28 after the second dose. The germline V gene encodes CDR1 SNHLY and CDR2 FYNNEI. Measured from the cysteine to the phenylalanine, the CDR3 is 12 residues long. Only the CDR3 DNA is retained, 36 bases long and in frame from the first base. Deletion took 4 bases off V and 3 bases off J, with a span of 7 bases between the germline ends.

This TCR came from an adult who received the MenACWY meningococcal vaccine as a control. Recombination linked TRBV2 to TRBJ2-7; no confident D gene assignment can be made. Source: peripheral blood, taken 28 days after the second dose of the MenACWY control vaccine. Here is the DNA: TGTGCCAGCAGTGGGGAAGACTACGAGCAGTACTTC. It specifies CASSGEDYEQYF.